Each of the 11 T cell receptor beta chains below was sequenced from the same sample in a study of blood T cell repertoires in COVID-19. Using immunoSEQ multiplex PCR, the repertoire was profiled, and TCRdb retains in-frame clones only, with some absent. The sample lists roughly 75,000 clones, approximately 79% occurring once. Sequenced input: peripheral blood. These receptors originate from a human donor with acute or convalescent COVID-19. The donor label of this sample is uncertain.

The chain is built from TRBV7-3 and TRBJ2-2; 9 nucleotides agree with TRBD2. In germline, CDR1 is SGHTA, CDR2 FQGTGA. V dropped 4 bases and J dropped 1; count of bases not matched to a gene: 4. This CDR3 is built from 16 residues. Here the CDR3 reads CASSSIAGVNTGELFF. The CDR3 coding sequence is TGTGCCAGCAGCTCAATAGCGGGAGTGAACACCGGGGAGCTGTTTTTT.

This clone has more than one count but fewer than ten. Here the CDR3 reads CASSPIEVSYEQYF. The DNA of the CDR3 is TGTGCCAGCTCACCAATTGAGGTCTCCTACGAGCAGTACTTC. The chain is built from TRBV18 and TRBJ2-7; D ambiguous. Germline V lookup: CDR1 KGHSH, CDR2 LQKENI. This CDR3 comprises 14 residues. V was shortened by 2 bases and J by 0 bases, with 8 bases between the two germline ends.

This clone was observed a few times. The chain links TRBV9 to TRBJ2-7; 9 bases agree with TRBD1. Germline V gene lookup returns CDR1 SGDLS and CDR2 YYNGEE. J was trimmed by 5 bases and V by 0 bases; bases with no gene match: 9. CDR3 length: 16 amino acids. DNA of the CDR3: TGTGCCAGCAGCGTAGGATTCAGACAGGGGGAGAACGAGCAGTACTTC. Translating it yields CASSVGFRQGENEQYF.

Here the CDR3 reads CASSPTGRNTEAFF. DNA for the CDR3: TGTGCCAGCAGTCCGACAGGTCGGAACACTGAAGCTTTCTTT. This chain links TRBV25-1 with TRBJ1-1; the D gene is possibly TRBD1 (6 bases). V was cut by 5 bases and J by 1 base, with 11 bases left in between. In germline, CDR1 is MGHDK, CDR2 SYGVNS. The CDR3 has 14 amino acids.

The chain couples TRBV7-2 to TRBJ2-1; D might be TRBD1 (6 bases). Germline lookup yields CDR1 SGHTA and CDR2 FQGNSA. V lost 5 bases and J lost 10, with 12 bases in between. This CDR3 is 12 amino acids long. The CDR3 DNA sequence: TGTGCCAGCAGCCTTATCCAGGGGGAGCAGTTCTTC. Translating gives CASSLIQGEQFF.

This clone appeared a few times. The chain has TRBV25-1 and TRBJ2-3, with D possibly being TRBD2 (5 bases). Germline values: CDR1 MGHDK, CDR2 SYGVNS. The CDR3 length is 14 residues. V dropped 5 bases and J dropped 5 bases, with 14 bases sitting between them. CDR3 nucleotide sequence: TGTGCCAGCAGTTATACGGACTCCCTAGATACGCAGTATTTT. As protein: CASSYTDSLDTQYF.

This clone has only a few counts. This chain joins TRBV30 and TRBJ2-5; 7 nucleotides line up with TRBD1. Germline loops: CDR1 GTSNPN, CDR2 SVGIG (reference sequence). With V trimmed by 3 bases and J by 4 bases, 8 bases remained unmatched. The CDR3 is made up of 14 amino acids. This chain's CDR3 is CAWRKTGSGETQYF. The CDR3 bases are TGTGCCTGGAGGAAGACAGGGAGCGGAGAGACCCAGTACTTC.

The V call is TRBV7-2, the J call TRBJ2-3; 10 nucleotides agree with TRBD1. Germline CDR1 reads SGHTA; CDR2 reads FQGNSA. CDR3 length: 15 residues. J lost 2 bases, V lost 5 bases, and 4 bases had no gene match. The CDR3 coding sequence is TGTGCCAGCAGCCTAGGGACAGGGGACACAGATACGCAGTATTTT. Protein product: CASSLGTGDTDTQYF. The full variable domain, in which reference TRBV7-2 and TRBJ2-3 provide the parts outside the CDR3, is GAGVSQSPSNKVTEKGKDVELRCDPISGHTALYWYRQSLGQGLEFLIYFQGNSAPDKSGLPSDRFSAERTGGSVSTLTIQRTQQEDSAVYLCASSLGTGDTDTQYFGPGTRLTVL.

This clone was detected once. The chain uses TRBV18 and TRBJ2-2; 8 nucleotides agree with TRBD1. The germline V gene encodes CDR1 KGHSH and CDR2 LQKENI. The CDR3 runs to 16 residues. After removal of 3 bases from V and 1 base from J, the junction contained 4 bases not matched to a gene. CDR3 region: CASSPQGQGNTGELFF. The CDR3 DNA sequence: TGTGCCAGCTCACCCCAAGGACAGGGGAACACCGGGGAGCTGTTTTTT. Full variable domain (remainder filled in from reference TRBV18 and TRBJ2-2): NAGVMQNPRHLVRRRGQEARLRCSPMKGHSHVYWYRQLPEEGLKFMVYLQKENIIDESGMPKERFSAEFPKEGPSILRIQQVVRGDSAAYFCASSPQGQGNTGELFFGEGSRLTVL.

The V call is TRBV6-1, the J call TRBJ1-2; D is possibly TRBD1 (6 bases). The CDR3 extends over 15 amino acids. Germline V gene data show CDR1 as MNHNS and CDR2 as SASEGT. V lost 0 bases and J lost 2, with 10 bases in between. The CDR3 DNA follows: TGTGCCAGCAGTGAAGCGGGGGACAAGAACTATGGCTACACCTTC. As protein: CASSEAGDKNYGYTF.

The chain carries TRBV28 and TRBJ2-7, with 11 nucleotides matching TRBD2. This CDR3 comprises 16 residues. Trimming took 6 bases from V and 3 from J; bases not matched to a gene: 10. Germline V lookup: CDR1 MDHEN, CDR2 SYDVKM. The CDR3 region is CASRLTGTSGGYEQYF. In DNA, the CDR3 is TGTGCCAGCAGACTAACCGGGACTAGCGGAGGCTACGAGCAGTACTTC.